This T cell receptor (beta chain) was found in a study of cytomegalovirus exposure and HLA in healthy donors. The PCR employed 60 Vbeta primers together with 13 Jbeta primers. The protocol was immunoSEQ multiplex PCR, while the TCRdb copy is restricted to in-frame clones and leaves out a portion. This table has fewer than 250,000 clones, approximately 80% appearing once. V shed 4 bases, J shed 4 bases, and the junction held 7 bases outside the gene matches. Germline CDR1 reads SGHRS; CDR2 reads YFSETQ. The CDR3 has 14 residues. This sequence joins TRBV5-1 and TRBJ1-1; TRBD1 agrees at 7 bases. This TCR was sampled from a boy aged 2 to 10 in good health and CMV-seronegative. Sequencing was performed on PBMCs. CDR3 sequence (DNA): TGCGCCAGCAGCCCCCGGGACAGTCCCACTGAAGCTTTCTTT. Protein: CASSPRDSPTEAFF.